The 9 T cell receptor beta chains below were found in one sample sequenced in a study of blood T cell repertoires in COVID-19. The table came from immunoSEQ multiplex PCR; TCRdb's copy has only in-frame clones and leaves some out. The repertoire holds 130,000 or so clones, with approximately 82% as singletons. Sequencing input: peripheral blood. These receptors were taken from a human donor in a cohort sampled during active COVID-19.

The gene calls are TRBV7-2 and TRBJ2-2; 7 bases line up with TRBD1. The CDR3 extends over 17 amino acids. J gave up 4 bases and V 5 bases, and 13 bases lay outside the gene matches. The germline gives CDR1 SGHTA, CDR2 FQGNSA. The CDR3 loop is CASSHRLRTGPTGELFF. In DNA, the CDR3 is TGTGCCAGCAGCCACAGACTTCGGACAGGTCCCACCGGGGAGCTGTTTTTT.

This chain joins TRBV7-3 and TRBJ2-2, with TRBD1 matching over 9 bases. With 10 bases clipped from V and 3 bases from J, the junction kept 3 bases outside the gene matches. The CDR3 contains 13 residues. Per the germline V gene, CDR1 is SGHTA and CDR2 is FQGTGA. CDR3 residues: CATRDRDTGELFF. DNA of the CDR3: TGTGCCACCCGGGACAGGGACACCGGGGAGCTGTTTTTT.

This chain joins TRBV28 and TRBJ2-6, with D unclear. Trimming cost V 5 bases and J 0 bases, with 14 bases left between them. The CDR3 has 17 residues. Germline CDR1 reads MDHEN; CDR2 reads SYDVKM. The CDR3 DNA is TGTGCCAGCAGTGCAGGTGGATCCTACTCTGGGGCCAACGTCCTGACTTTC. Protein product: CASSAGGSYSGANVLTF.

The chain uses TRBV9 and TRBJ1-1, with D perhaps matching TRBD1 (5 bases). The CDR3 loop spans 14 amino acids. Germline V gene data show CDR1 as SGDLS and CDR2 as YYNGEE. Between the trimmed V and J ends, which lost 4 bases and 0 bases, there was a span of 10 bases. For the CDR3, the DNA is TGTGCCAGCAGCATGGGGGGGTTGAACACTGAAGCTTTCTTT. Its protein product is CASSMGGLNTEAFF.

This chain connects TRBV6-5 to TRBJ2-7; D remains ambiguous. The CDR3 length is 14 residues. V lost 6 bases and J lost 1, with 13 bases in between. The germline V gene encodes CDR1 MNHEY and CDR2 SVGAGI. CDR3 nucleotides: TGTGCCAGCAGCATGGGCCTGGCTTCCTACGAGCAGTACTTC. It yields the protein CASSMGLASYEQYF.

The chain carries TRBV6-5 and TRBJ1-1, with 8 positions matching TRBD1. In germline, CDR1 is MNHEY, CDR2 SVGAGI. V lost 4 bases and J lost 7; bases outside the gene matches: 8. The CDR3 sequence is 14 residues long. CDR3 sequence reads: CASSLGQVGDEAFF. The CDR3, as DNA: TGTGCCAGCAGTTTGGGACAGGTGGGGGATGAAGCTTTCTTT.

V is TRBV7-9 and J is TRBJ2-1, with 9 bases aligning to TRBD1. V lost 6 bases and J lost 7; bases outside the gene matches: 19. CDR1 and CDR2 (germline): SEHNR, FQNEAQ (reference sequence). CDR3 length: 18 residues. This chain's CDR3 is CASRHRVLGTGINNEQFF. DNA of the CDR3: TGTGCCAGCAGACATAGAGTCCTCGGGACAGGGATTAATAATGAGCAGTTCTTC.

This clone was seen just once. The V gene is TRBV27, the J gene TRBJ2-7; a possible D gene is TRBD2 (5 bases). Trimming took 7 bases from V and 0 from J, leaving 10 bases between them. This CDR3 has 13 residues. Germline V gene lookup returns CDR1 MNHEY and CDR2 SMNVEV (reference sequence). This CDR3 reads CASTDRDSYEQYF. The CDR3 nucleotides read TGTGCCAGCACCGATCGGGACTCCTACGAGCAGTACTTC.

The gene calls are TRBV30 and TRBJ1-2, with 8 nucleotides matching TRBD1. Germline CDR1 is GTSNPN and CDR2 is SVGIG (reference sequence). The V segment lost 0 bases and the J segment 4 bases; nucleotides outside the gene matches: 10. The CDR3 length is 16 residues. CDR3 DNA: TGTGCCTGGAGTGTGTCCGGGGTAACAGGGGGCTATGGCTACACCTTC. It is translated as CAWSVSGVTGGYGYTF.